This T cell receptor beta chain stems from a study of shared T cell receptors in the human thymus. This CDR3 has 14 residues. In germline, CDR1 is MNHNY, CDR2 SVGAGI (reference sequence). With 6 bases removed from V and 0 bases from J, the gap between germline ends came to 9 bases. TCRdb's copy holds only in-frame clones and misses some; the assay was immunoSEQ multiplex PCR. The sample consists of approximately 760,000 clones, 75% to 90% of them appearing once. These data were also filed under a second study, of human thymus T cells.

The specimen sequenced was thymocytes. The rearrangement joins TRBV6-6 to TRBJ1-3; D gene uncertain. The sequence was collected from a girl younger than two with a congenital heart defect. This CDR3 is CASSRVVSGNTIYF. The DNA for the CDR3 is TGTGCCAGCAGCCGCGTTGTCTCTGGAAACACCATATATTTT.